This T cell receptor beta chain was identified during a study of shared clonotypes between healthy human individuals. Trimming shortened V by 3 bases and J by 3 bases, and 12 bases separated the two germline ends. In germline, CDR1 is LNHDA, CDR2 SQIVND (reference sequence). The CDR3 extends over 15 amino acids. Some clones are missing from TCRdb's copy, which holds only in-frame ones; the method was immunoSEQ multiplex PCR. In the table there are approximately 98,000 clones, around 68% of which are singletons. This clone was observed a single time. Its antigen remains unknown. Study conclusions and caveats: Non-shared clonotypes were found to have lower generation probabilities than the clonotypes that were shared by all four of the sorted-subset donors. Memory subsets had estimated richness that was generally smaller than that of naive subsets.

The clonotype comes from a woman aged 25 to 45 in good health. The chain recombines TRBV19 with TRBJ1-5; D is perhaps TRBD1 (6 bases). Sequencing was carried out using memory CD8+ T cells sorted from blood. Stated subset: CD45RO+ cells pooled with CCR7-negative TemRA cells. CDR3 nucleotide sequence: TGTGCCAGTAGTATGTGGGCAGGGGACAATCAGCCCCAGCATTTT. Translating it yields CASSMWAGDNQPQHF. Full variable domain (missing parts from reference TRBV19 and TRBJ1-5): DGGITQSPKYLFRKEGQNVTLSCEQNLNHDAMYWYRQDPGQGLRLIYYSQIVNDFQKGDIAEGYSVSREKKESFPLTVTSAQKNPTAFYLCASSMWAGDNQPQHFGDGTRLSIL.